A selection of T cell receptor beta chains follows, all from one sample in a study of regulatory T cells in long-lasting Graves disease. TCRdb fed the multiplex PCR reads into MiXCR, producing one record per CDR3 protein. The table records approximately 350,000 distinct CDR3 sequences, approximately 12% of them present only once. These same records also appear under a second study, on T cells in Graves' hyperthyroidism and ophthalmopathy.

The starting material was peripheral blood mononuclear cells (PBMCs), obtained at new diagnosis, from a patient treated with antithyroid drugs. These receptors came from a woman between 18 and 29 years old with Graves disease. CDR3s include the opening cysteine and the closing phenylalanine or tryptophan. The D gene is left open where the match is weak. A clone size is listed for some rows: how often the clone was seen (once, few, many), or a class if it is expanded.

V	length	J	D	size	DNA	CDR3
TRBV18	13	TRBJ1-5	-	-	TGTGCCAGCTCACTCCGGGACAATCAGCCCCAGCATTTT	CASSLRDNQPQHF
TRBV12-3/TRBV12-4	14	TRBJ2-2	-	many	TGTGCCAACCCATCCCCGGGAAACACCGGGGAGCTGTTTTTT	CANPSPGNTGELFF
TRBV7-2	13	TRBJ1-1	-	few	TGTGCCAGCAGCTTAGTTCAGGGGTTTCAAGCTTTCTTT	CASSLVQGFQAFF
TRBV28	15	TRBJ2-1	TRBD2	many	TGTGCCAGCAGTTTAGGGCTAGCGGGAGGAGGTGAGCAGTTCTTC	CASSLGLAGGGEQFF
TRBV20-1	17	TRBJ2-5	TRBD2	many	TGCAGTGCCACCGGGACTAGCGGGGGGAACACACAAGAGACCCAGTACTTC	CSATGTSGGNTQETQYF
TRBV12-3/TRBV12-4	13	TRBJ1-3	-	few	TGTGCCGCCGGCAGGGCCTCTGGAAACACCATATATTTT	CAAGRASGNTIYF
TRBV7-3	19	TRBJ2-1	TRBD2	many	TGTGCCAGCAGCCCCATTGGGACTAGCGGACCTAGCTCCTACAATGAGCAGTTCTTC	CASSPIGTSGPSSYNEQFF
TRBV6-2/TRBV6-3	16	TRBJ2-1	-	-	TGTGCCAGCAGTAAACCTTGGGGGTTTGATCGAGGTGAGCAGTCCTTC	CASSKPWGFDRGEQSF
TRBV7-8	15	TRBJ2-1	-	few	TGTGCCAGCAGGGAAGCGATTTCCTCCTACAATGAGCAGTTCTTC	CASREAISSYNEQFF
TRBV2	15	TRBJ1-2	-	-	TGTGCCAGCAGTGATTGGACGGCTTTTAACTATGGCTACACCTTC	CASSDWTAFNYGYTF
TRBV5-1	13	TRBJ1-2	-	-	TGCGCCAGCAGCTTGTACAGGGATAATGGCTACACCTTC	CASSLYRDNGYTF
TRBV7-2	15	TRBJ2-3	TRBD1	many	TGTGCCAGCAGCTCCCGGACAGGGAGCACAGATACGCAGTATTTT	CASSSRTGSTDTQYF
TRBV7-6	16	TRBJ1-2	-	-	TGTGCCAGCAGCTCACTTTTACAGGTCTCGACCTATGGCTACACCTTC	CASSSLLQVSTYGYTF
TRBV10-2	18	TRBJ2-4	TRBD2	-	TGCGCCAGCAGTGAGTCTCGGCGGGGGGTATTGTATGGAAACATTCAGTACTTC	CASSESRRGVLYGNIQYF
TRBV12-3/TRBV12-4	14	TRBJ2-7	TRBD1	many	TGTGCCAGCAGGGCCGACAGGGCCACCTACGAGCAGTACTTC	CASRADRATYEQYF
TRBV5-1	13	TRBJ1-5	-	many	TGTGCCAGCAGTAGGAGAAGCAATCAGCCCCAGCATTTT	CASSRRSNQPQHF
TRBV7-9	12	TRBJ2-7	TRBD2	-	TGTGCCTCCTCAGCGGGGGCCTACGAGCAGTACTTC	CASSAGAYEQYF
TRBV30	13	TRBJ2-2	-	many	TGTGCCTGGAGTGTCTCCGGCGCCGGGGAGCTGTTTTTT	CAWSVSGAGELFF
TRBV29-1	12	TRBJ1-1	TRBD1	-	TGCAGCGTTATTAGGACAGGGGCTGAAGCTTTCTTT	CSVIRTGAEAFF
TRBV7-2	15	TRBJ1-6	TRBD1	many	TGTGCCAGCAGCGTCAGGGGGATGAACTCTTCACCCCTCCACTTT	CASSVRGMNSSPLHF
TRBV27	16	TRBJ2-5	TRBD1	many	TGTGCCAGCAGTACTATCCCGGACAGGACCAAAGAGACCCAGTACTTC	CASSTIPDRTKETQYF
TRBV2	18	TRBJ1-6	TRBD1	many	TGTGCCAGCAGTGTGCTTCGGAGCAAGGGACAGGGTAGTTCACCCCTCCACTTT	CASSVLRSKGQGSSPLHF
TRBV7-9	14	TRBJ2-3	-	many	TGTGCCAGCAGCGAGGGCCAGCGCACAGATACGCAGTATTTT	CASSEGQRTDTQYF
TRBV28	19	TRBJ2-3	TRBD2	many	TGTGCCAGCAGTTCCTTTTCCCGTGGACTAGCGGTAAACACAGATACGCAGTATTTT	CASSSFSRGLAVNTDTQYF
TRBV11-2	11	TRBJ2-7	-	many	TGTGCCAGCAGCTTAGGTGTTGGGCAGTACTTC	CASSLGVGQYF
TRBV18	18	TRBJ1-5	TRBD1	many	TGTGCCAGCTCACGTATTCCGGGACAGGGGTTTAGCAATCAGCCCCAGCATTTT	CASSRIPGQGFSNQPQHF
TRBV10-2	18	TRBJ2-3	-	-	TGCGCCAGCAGTGAGTTGACTGTAGAGACCCCCGGGGCAGATACGCAGTATTTT	CASSELTVETPGADTQYF
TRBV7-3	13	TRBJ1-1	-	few	TGTGCCAGCAGCTCTGGTATGGACACTGAAGCTTTCTTT	CASSSGMDTEAFF
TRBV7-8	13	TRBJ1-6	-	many	TGTGCCAGCAGCAACGGACCGATCCCGGTAATCCACTTT	CASSNGPIPVIHF
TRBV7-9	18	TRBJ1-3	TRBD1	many	TGTGCCAGCAGCTTGGACAGGGTCACCTTTACCTCTGGAAACACCATATATTTT	CASSLDRVTFTSGNTIYF
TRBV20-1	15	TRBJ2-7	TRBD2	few	TGCAGTGCTAGCCCCGGGACTAGCGGGAGGGGCGAGCAGTACTTC	CSASPGTSGRGEQYF
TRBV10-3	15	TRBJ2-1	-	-	TGTGCCATCAGTGAGGGGTCGAGCTCCTACAATGAGCAGTTCTTC	CAISEGSSSYNEQFF
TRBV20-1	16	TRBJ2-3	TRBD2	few	TGCAGTGCTAGAGATCGAACTAGCGGGGGCACAGATACGCAGTATTTT	CSARDRTSGGTDTQYF
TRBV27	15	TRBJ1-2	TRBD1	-	TGTGCCAGCAGTGCGGACAGGGGAGGGTGCTATGGCTACACCTTC	CASSADRGGCYGYTF
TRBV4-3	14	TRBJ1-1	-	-	TGCGCCAGCAGATTAAGTCGGACCGGTAGCGATGCTTTCTTT	CASRLSRTGSDAFF
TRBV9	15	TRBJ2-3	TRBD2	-	TGTGCCAGCAGTGTAGCGGGAGGCCAGTGGGATACGCAGTATTTT	CASSVAGGQWDTQYF
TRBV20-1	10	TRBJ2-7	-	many	TGCAGTGCTAGAGTACATGAGCAGTACTTC	CSARVHEQYF
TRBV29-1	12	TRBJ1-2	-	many	TGCAGCGTGAATGACCTAGGCTATGGCTACACCTTC	CSVNDLGYGYTF
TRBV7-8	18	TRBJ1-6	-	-	TGTGCCAGCAGCTCTCGGACTGACCGGCTGAGCCGAAATTCACCCCTCCACTTT	CASSSRTDRLSRNSPLHF
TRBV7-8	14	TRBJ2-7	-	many	TGTGCCAGCAGCACGCGAGGGAGACCCTACGAGCAGTACTTC	CASSTRGRPYEQYF
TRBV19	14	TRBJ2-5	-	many	TGTGCCAGTAGTATGTATGCCCACCAAGAGACCCAGTACTTC	CASSMYAHQETQYF
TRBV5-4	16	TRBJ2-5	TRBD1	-	TGTGCCAGCAGCGCCAAACCGACAGGGGGCTTACAGACCCAGTACTTC	CASSAKPTGGLQTQYF
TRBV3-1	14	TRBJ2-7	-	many	TGTGCCAGCAGCCAAGGTGGGATGTCCTACGAGCAGTACTTC	CASSQGGMSYEQYF
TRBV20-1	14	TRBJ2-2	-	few	TGCAGTGCTAGAGGGGGGGCGGACACCGGGGAGCTGTTTTTT	CSARGGADTGELFF
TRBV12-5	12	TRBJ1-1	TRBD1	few	TGTGCTAGTGGTCTCGGACAGGGTGAAGCTTTCTTT	CASGLGQGEAFF
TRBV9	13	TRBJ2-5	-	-	TGTGCCAGCAGCGCTTCGGTTGGGGAGACCCAGTACTTC	CASSASVGETQYF
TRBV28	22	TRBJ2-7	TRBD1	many	TGTGCCAGCAGTCCCCGGACAGGGCGCTACCGGGACCTAAGAGATAAGGCCTACGAGCAGTACTTC	CASSPRTGRYRDLRDKAYEQYF
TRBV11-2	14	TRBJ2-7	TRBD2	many	TGTGCCAGCACCAGGACTAGCGGAGACTACGAGCAGTACTTC	CASTRTSGDYEQYF
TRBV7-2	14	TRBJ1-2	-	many	TGTGCCAGCAGCTTAATATCACAGGGCCATGGCTACACCTTC	CASSLISQGHGYTF
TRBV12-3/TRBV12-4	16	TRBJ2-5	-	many	TGTGCCAGCAGTTTCTCCTCTAGGAAGATGGAAGAGACCCAGTACTTC	CASSFSSRKMEETQYF
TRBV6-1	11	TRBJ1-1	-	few	TGTGCCAGCTGGCGGGTATTTAGAGCTTTCTTT	CASWRVFRAFF
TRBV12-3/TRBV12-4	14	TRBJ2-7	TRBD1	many	TGTGCCAGCAAGCCGGGACAGGGGTCCTACGAGCAGTACTTC	CASKPGQGSYEQYF
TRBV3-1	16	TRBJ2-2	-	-	TGTGCCGTCGGGTCCCCGTTTAGGGGGAACACCGGGGAGCTGTTTTTT	CAVGSPFRGNTGELFF
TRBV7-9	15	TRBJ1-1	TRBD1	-	TGTGCCAGCAGCTTCGGACAGGGAATGAACACTGAAGCTTTCTTT	CASSFGQGMNTEAFF
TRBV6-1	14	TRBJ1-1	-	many	TGTGCCAGCAGTACGGACGGCGGGAGCACTGAAGCTTTCTTT	CASSTDGGSTEAFF
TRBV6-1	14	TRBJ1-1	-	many	TGTGCCAGCATCCTCCGGGCAGGGCCCACTGAAGCTTTCTTT	CASILRAGPTEAFF
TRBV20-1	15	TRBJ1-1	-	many	TGCAGTTCAATTCCGGGACACCAATTGAACACTGAAGCTTTCTTT	CSSIPGHQLNTEAFF
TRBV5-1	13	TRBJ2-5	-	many	TGCGCCAGCAGCTTGGTTAGCTCGGAGACCCAGTACTTC	CASSLVSSETQYF
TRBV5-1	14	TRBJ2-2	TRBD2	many	TGCGCCAGCAGCTTACTAGCGGACACCGGGGAGCTGTTTTTT	CASSLLADTGELFF
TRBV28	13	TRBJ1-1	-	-	TGTGCCAGCAGGCCCCCATTGGTAATGAAGGCTTTCTTT	CASRPPLVMKAFF